This record looks at one T cell receptor beta chain sequence and its context. The data derive from a study of control samples from healthy donors and cancer patients. The method was immunoSEQ multiplex PCR; TCRdb's version includes in-frame clones alone and lacks a portion of them. The table lists 200,000 or so clones, around 94% of them singletons. With V trimmed by 2 bases and J by 7 bases, 0 bases remained unmatched. This CDR3 spans 12 amino acids. Germline V CDR1 and CDR2: SEHNR, FQNEAQ (reference sequence). The V gene is TRBV7-9, the J gene TRBJ1-2; 8 bases match TRBD1. The source is a man over 45 in good health. The sequencing sample was made of blood. The CDR3 region has the DNA TGTGCCAGCAGCTTAACAGGGGGTGGCTACACCTTC. It encodes CASSLTGGGYTF. The whole variable domain, filled in from reference TRBV7-9 and TRBJ1-2, reads DTGVSQNPRHKITKRGQNVTFRCDPISEHNRLYWYRQTLGQGPEFLTYFQNEAQLEKSRLLSDRFSAERPKGSFSTLEIQRTEQGDSAMYLCASSLTGGGYTFGSGTRLTVV.